This T cell receptor beta chain was identified during a study of T cell changes during pregnancy in multiple sclerosis. Clones were sequenced by immunoSEQ multiplex PCR, and TCRdb holds only the in-frame ones, with some missing. The sample includes around 67,000 clones, about 90% of them seen just once. The material sequenced was peripheral blood, taken in the first trimester of pregnancy. The receptor was derived from a female donor with multiple sclerosis, enrolled in a pregnancy study.

The CDR3 loop is CASSLATGSGANVLTF. As DNA, the CDR3 is TGTGCCAGCAGCTTAGCGACGGGCTCTGGGGCCAACGTCCTGACTTTC. The chain joins TRBV7-9 to TRBJ2-6; D is uncertain. Between the trimmed V and J ends, which lost 0 bases and 0 bases, there was a span of 6 bases. Germline loops: CDR1 SEHNR, CDR2 FQNEAQ (reference sequence). There are 16 residues in the CDR3.